What follows are 17 T cell receptor beta chains derived from one specimen sequenced in a study of T cell responses to AZD1222 COVID-19 vaccine. Only in-frame clones appear in the TCRdb table, and some are missing; sequencing was by immunoSEQ multiplex PCR. The table lists about 170,000 clones, roughly 90% of them singletons. Sequenced here: peripheral blood, sampled on day 0 of AZD1222 vaccination. Receptor source: an adult in good health.

This sequence joins TRBV19 and TRBJ1-2; D not resolved. Trimming removed 4 bases at V and 0 bases at J, with 12 bases between. Germline lookup yields CDR1 LNHDA and CDR2 SQIVND (reference sequence). This CDR3 has 15 amino acids. CDR3 sequence: CASSTSSGANYGYTF. CDR3 bases: TGTGCCAGTAGTACCTCATCGGGAGCTAACTATGGCTACACCTTC.

The CDR3 region is CATTPIPTGVGGNTIYF. In DNA form, the CDR3 reads TGTGCCACAACCCCAATTCCGACTGGGGTCGGAGGAAACACCATATATTTT. The chain links TRBV10-3 to TRBJ1-3, with D unclear. From germline, CDR1 is ENHRY and CDR2 SYGVKD. V was cut by 10 bases and J by 4 bases, with 26 bases left in between. The CDR3 contains 17 residues.

The chain has TRBV5-5 and TRBJ1-4; 11 positions agree with TRBD1. J gave up 2 bases and V 4 bases, and 10 bases lay outside the gene matches. Germline CDR1 reads SGHKS; CDR2 reads YYEKEE (reference sequence). The CDR3 has 18 residues. CDR3 protein: CASSKGQGEVRTNEKLFF. CDR3 DNA: TGTGCCAGCAGCAAGGGACAGGGGGAAGTAAGGACTAATGAAAAACTGTTTTTT.

The genes are TRBV7-7 and TRBJ2-2; 8 bases are shared with TRBD2. Unmatched junction bases numbered 2, after V lost 5 bases and J lost 6 bases. The germline gives CDR1 SSHAT, CDR2 FNYEAQ (reference sequence). The CDR3 has 13 amino acids. CDR3 sequence: CASSTGRAGELFF. In DNA, the CDR3 is TGTGCCAGCAGCACCGGGAGGGCCGGGGAGCTGTTTTTT.

The chain is built from TRBV5-1 and TRBJ2-1; a possible D gene is TRBD1 (5 bases). From germline, CDR1 is SGHRS and CDR2 YFSETQ. The CDR3 has 12 residues. V was shortened by 0 bases and J by 7 bases, with 5 bases between the two germline ends. This chain's CDR3 is CASSLAGNEQFF. For the CDR3, the DNA is TGCGCCAGCAGCTTGGCAGGGAATGAGCAGTTCTTC.

V gene TRBV24-1 combines with J gene TRBJ2-1; 12 bases map to TRBD1. The CDR3 runs 18 residues. Germline CDR1 KGHDR, CDR2 SFDVKD. The V gene end was trimmed by 3 bases and the J gene end by 9 bases; junction bases not matched to a gene: 14. The CDR3 bases are TGTGCCACCAGTGATGGTCCCCGGACCGGGACAGGGGGCAGTGAGCAGTTCTTC. Protein product: CATSDGPRTGTGGSEQFF.

This chain uses TRBV19 with TRBJ1-1, with D unclear. The CDR3 runs to 14 residues. The germline CDR1 and CDR2 sequences are LNHDA and SQIVND (reference sequence). V gave up 5 bases and J gave up 1 base, with 11 bases separating them. CDR3 amino acids: CASSPGGPNTEAFF. In nucleotides, the CDR3 is TGTGCCAGTAGTCCAGGTGGACCGAACACTGAAGCTTTCTTT. The whole variable domain, remainder taken from reference TRBV19 and TRBJ1-1, is DGGITQSPKYLFRKEGQNVTLSCEQNLNHDAMYWYRQDPGQGLRLIYYSQIVNDFQKGDIAEGYSVSREKKESFPLTVTSAQKNPTAFYLCASSPGGPNTEAFFGQGTRLTVV.

V usage is TRBV2 and J usage is TRBJ1-5; weak D call: TRBD1 (5 bases). The V gene lost 6 bases and the J gene lost 5 bases, with 11 bases spanning the gap. The CDR3 covers 13 residues. Germline V lookup: CDR1 SNHLY, CDR2 FYNNEI. The CDR3 coding sequence is TGTGCCAGCAGATGGGGAGGGGATCAGCCCCAGCATTTT. This codes for CASRWGGDQPQHF.

This rearrangement joins TRBV4-1 to TRBJ2-3, with TRBD1 matching 7 bases. CDR3 size: 15 residues. Trimming removed 5 bases from V and 0 bases from J; junction bases left unmatched: 5. The germline gives CDR1 MGHRA, CDR2 YSYEKL. The CDR3 nucleotides are TGCGCCAGCAGCACCCGACAGGGAAGCACAGATACGCAGTATTTT. It specifies CASSTRQGSTDTQYF.

This chain uses TRBV4-1 with TRBJ2-1; 15 bases align to TRBD2. The CDR3 spans 17 residues. With 4 bases clipped from V and 6 bases from J, the junction kept 7 bases outside the gene matches. CDR1 is MGHRA, CDR2 YSYEKL, per germline. The CDR3 DNA is TGCGCCAGCAGCCGAAGAAGGACTAGCGGGAGGGCCAATGAGCAGTTCTTC. Translated: CASSRRRTSGRANEQFF.

This clone was observed a single time. The rearrangement joins TRBV19 to TRBJ1-1; the match to TRBD1 covers 9 bases. V shed 4 bases and J 10 bases; nucleotides not matched to a gene: 10. CDR1 and CDR2 (germline): LNHDA, SQIVND (reference sequence). The CDR3 spans 14 residues. CDR3 amino acids: CASSSQPGQGSAFF. In nucleotides, the CDR3 is TGTGCCAGTAGTAGTCAACCGGGACAGGGTTCAGCTTTCTTT.

The V and J genes are TRBV7-2 and TRBJ1-1; D gene uncertain. V dropped 5 bases and J dropped 3 bases, with 16 bases sitting between them. In germline, CDR1 is SGHTA, CDR2 FQGNSA. CDR3 length: 15 residues. The CDR3, as DNA: TGTGCCAGCAGCCAAGCCCCTCGCCGGGACACTGAAGCTTTCTTT. Translating it yields CASSQAPRRDTEAFF.

This rearrangement joins TRBV7-6 to TRBJ2-5; 7 bases match TRBD2. V lost 4 bases to trimming and J lost 1 base; unmatched junction nucleotides: 6. This CDR3 has 15 residues. Germline V CDR1 and CDR2: SGHVS, FNYEAQ. The CDR3 loop reads CASSSRLASQETQYF. Here the CDR3 DNA reads TGTGCCAGCAGCTCCCGACTAGCTTCCCAAGAGACCCAGTACTTC.

The chain has TRBV25-1 and TRBJ2-7; D gene uncertain. The ends were cut back, 0 bases at V and 6 bases at J, with 6 bases in the middle. There are 12 residues in the CDR3. The V gene's germline CDR1 is MGHDK and CDR2 SYGVNS. The CDR3 bases are TGTGCCAGCAGTGAATATCCCCTCGAGCAGTACTTC. The encoded protein is CASSEYPLEQYF.

The chain couples TRBV5-4 to TRBJ2-1; 9 nucleotides line up with TRBD2. This CDR3 comprises 13 residues. With V trimmed by 1 base and J by 8 bases, 1 base remained unmatched. Germline CDR1 reads SGHNT; CDR2 reads YYREEE (reference sequence). This CDR3 is CASSLWTSDEQFF. The CDR3 DNA reads as TGTGCCAGCAGCTTGTGGACTAGCGATGAGCAGTTCTTC.

V gene TRBV2 combines with J gene TRBJ2-1; D is tentatively TRBD1 or TRBD2 (6 bases each). The germline CDR1 and CDR2 sequences are SNHLY and FYNNEI. This CDR3 contains 14 residues. The V and J ends lost 8 bases and 5 bases respectively, with 16 bases between them. CDR3 sequence: CASLMAGTNNEQFF. The DNA for the CDR3 is TGTGCCAGCCTAATGGCGGGGACAAACAATGAGCAGTTCTTC.

V is TRBV28 and J is TRBJ1-4, with TRBD1 identical over 8 bases. CDR3 size: 15 residues. Germline lookup yields CDR1 MDHEN and CDR2 SYDVKM. Trimming took 5 bases from V and 8 from J; bases not matched to a gene: 10. The CDR3 sequence is CASSTRTGLREKLFF. The DNA for the CDR3 is TGTGCCAGCAGTACTCGGACAGGGTTAAGGGAAAAACTGTTTTTT.